Below, 25 T cell receptor beta chains from the same sample are listed, as sequenced in a study of shared clonotypes between healthy human individuals. Here immunoSEQ multiplex PCR was the method, and the copy in TCRdb shows in-frame clones only, minus some. The table records about 480,000 clones, 60% to 80% of them present only once. Input material: PBMCs. The receptors come from a woman in her forties in good health. Some clones in this sample may be carry-over from other donors' samples.

The chain combines TRBV19 with TRBJ1-5; 7 bases match TRBD1. The junction had 10 bases not matched to a gene; V was cut back by 2 bases and J by 3 bases. This CDR3 region has 17 residues. Looked up from germline, CDR1 is LNHDA and CDR2 is SQIVND (reference sequence). CDR3 sequence (DNA): TGTGCCAGTAGTATAACCAGAGGGACAGACTACAATCAGCCCCAGCATTTT. It encodes CASSITRGTDYNQPQHF.

The chain couples TRBV11-2 to TRBJ2-5; 8 bases line up with TRBD2. This CDR3 has 16 amino acids. Germline V gives CDR1 SGHAT, CDR2 FQNNGV. V lost 1 base, J lost 1 base, and 5 bases stayed unmatched. CDR3 region: CASSLGVAGPQETQYF. The CDR3 nucleotides are TGTGCCAGCAGCTTAGGAGTAGCGGGGCCCCAAGAGACCCAGTACTTC.

In its sample, this clone was seen once. The chain carries TRBV7-9 and TRBJ1-1; D possibly corresponds to TRBD1 (6 bases). The length of the CDR3 is 17 residues. The V end was cut by 5 bases, the J end by 3 bases, with 22 bases between. Germline V CDR1 and CDR2: SEHNR, FQNEAQ (reference sequence). The CDR3 DNA reads as TGTGCCAGCAGCAGATATATCACAGGGAGAGGGGACACTGAAGCTTTCTTT. Amino acid sequence: CASSRYITGRGDTEAFF.

The rearrangement uses TRBV9 and TRBJ2-7; 10 bases are shared with TRBD1. This CDR3 comprises 17 residues. Per germline, CDR1 SGDLS and CDR2 YYNGEE. V shed 3 bases and J 3 bases; nucleotides not matched to a gene: 12. The chain's CDR3 is CASSGQGANSGLYEQYF. The CDR3 DNA is TGTGCCAGCAGCGGACAGGGGGCTAATAGCGGGCTCTACGAGCAGTACTTC.

V gene TRBV19 combines with J gene TRBJ1-1; no clear D. Between the trimmed V and J ends, which lost 5 bases and 7 bases, there was a span of 17 bases. Germline V lookup: CDR1 LNHDA, CDR2 SQIVND (reference sequence). The length of the CDR3 is 14 residues. Written as DNA, the CDR3 is TGTGCCAGTAGTTCGGGAATGGGGTCGGGTGAAGCTTTCTTT. Residues: CASSSGMGSGEAFF. The entire variable domain, with the rest obtained from reference TRBV19 and TRBJ1-1, is as follows: DGGITQSPKYLFRKEGQNVTLSCEQNLNHDAMYWYRQDPGQGLRLIYYSQIVNDFQKGDIAEGYSVSREKKESFPLTVTSAQKNPTAFYLCASSSGMGSGEAFFGQGTRLTVV.

The genes are TRBV5-1 and TRBJ2-3; D possibly corresponds to TRBD1 (6 bases). The CDR3 runs 14 residues. CDR1 and CDR2 from the germline V gene are SGHRS and YFSETQ. V was pared by 0 bases and J by 4 bases, with 9 bases between. CDR3 region: CASSLGGQSDTQYF. The CDR3 DNA is TGCGCCAGCAGCTTGGGAGGACAGTCAGATACGCAGTATTTT.

V and J are TRBV7-9 and TRBJ2-3; 8 bases line up with TRBD2. V shed 11 bases and J 6 bases; nucleotides not matched to a gene: 10. Per germline, CDR1 SEHNR and CDR2 FQNEAQ (reference sequence). The CDR3 loop spans 13 amino acids. CDR3 sequence reads: CAPQKREFDTQYF. Written as DNA, the CDR3 is TGTGCCCCTCAAAAGCGGGAGTTCGATACGCAGTATTTT.

This sequence joins TRBV12-2 and TRBJ2-6; TRBD2, the table's D call, was not compared with the DNA. TRBV12-2 is listed as a pseudogene. The CDR3 length is 18 residues. CDR3 in DNA: TGTGCAAGTCGCTTACGACTAGCGGAATGCTCTGGGGCCAACGTCCTGACTTTC. Translated, it gives CASRLRLAECSGANVLTF.

This clone was counted between two and nine times. The J gene is TRBJ2-1, the V gene TRBV9; either TRBD1 or TRBD2 may supply D (5 bases each). The CDR3 covers 17 residues. Germline lookup yields CDR1 SGDLS and CDR2 YYNGEE. Trimming took 0 bases from V and 6 from J, leaving 19 bases between them. The CDR3 DNA is TGTGCCAGCAGCGTAGCCGGGACCGCTCCTATTGGCAATGAGCAGTTCTTC. This sequence encodes CASSVAGTAPIGNEQFF.

The chain has TRBV30 and TRBJ2-5, with TRBD1 matching over 9 bases. Losses at the gene ends were 3 bases for V and 5 bases for J; bases not matched to a gene: 7. The CDR3 totals 14 residues. Germline V gene sequence: CDR1 GTSNPN, CDR2 SVGIG (reference sequence). The CDR3 sequence is CAWSPGTGSETQYF. CDR3 nucleotide sequence: TGTGCCTGGAGCCCCGGGACAGGGTCGGAGACCCAGTACTTC.

This CDR3 is CASSFFGREKTGYTF. CDR3 bases: TGCGCCAGCAGCTTCTTTGGCCGAGAGAAGACTGGCTACACCTTC. J is TRBJ1-2 and V is TRBV4-1; the D is unclear. Germline CDR1 and CDR2: MGHRA and YSYEKL. V shed 5 bases and J shed 7 bases, with 20 bases lying between them. This CDR3 comprises 15 residues.

This clone was recorded once. The chain joins TRBV5-4 to TRBJ2-3; 9 nucleotides line up with TRBD1. V lost 4 bases, J lost 0 bases, and 3 bases stayed unmatched. The CDR3 covers 15 residues. Germline CDR1 reads SGHNT; CDR2 reads YYREEE (reference sequence). The CDR3 region has the DNA TGTGCCAGCAGCCTACAGGGGGCGAGCACAGATACGCAGTATTTT. Translated, it gives CASSLQGASTDTQYF.

The chain links TRBV15 to TRBJ1-5; D not certain. Germline CDR1 and CDR2: LNHNV and YYDKDF (reference sequence). With 2 bases removed from V and 4 bases from J, the gap between germline ends came to 3 bases. The CDR3 covers 12 residues. In DNA, the CDR3 is TGTGCCACCAGCAGACTTAATCAGCCCCAGCATTTT. The encoded protein is CATSRLNQPQHF.

The chain recombines TRBV27 with TRBJ1-5, with a possible D match to TRBD1 (6 bases). The CDR3 has 17 residues. CDR1 is MNHEY, CDR2 SMNVEV, per germline (reference sequence). V was trimmed by 7 bases and J by 0 bases, leaving 19 bases between them. The CDR3 loop is CASNIPDSNDSNQPQHF. CDR3 sequence (DNA): TGTGCCAGCAACATTCCGGACAGCAATGATAGCAATCAGCCCCAGCATTTT.

J is TRBJ2-7 and V is TRBV5-6; maybe TRBD2 (6 bases). The CDR3 loop spans 12 amino acids. Germline V lookup: CDR1 SGHDT, CDR2 YYEEEE. V shed 4 bases and J shed 2 bases, with 7 bases lying between them. CDR3 coding DNA: TGTGCCAGCAGCCGGGAGACCTACGAGCAGTACTTC. It translates to CASSRETYEQYF.

The table lists this clone with a few counts. V and J are TRBV7-2 and TRBJ2-7; possibly TRBD2 for D (5 bases). The germline V gene encodes CDR1 SGHTA and CDR2 FQGNSA. The length of the CDR3 is 14 residues. Trimming removed 2 bases at V and 2 bases at J, with 10 bases between. DNA of the CDR3: TGTGCCAGCAGCTTACCGGGAATTCCCTACGAGCAGTACTTC. Protein: CASSLPGIPYEQYF.

The chain combines TRBV15 with TRBJ2-1; 10 bases are shared with TRBD1. Germline CDR1 reads LNHNV; CDR2 reads YYDKDF (reference sequence). The CDR3 extends over 15 amino acids. Losses at the gene ends were 3 bases for V and 9 bases for J; bases not matched to a gene: 8. CDR3 protein: CATSRGQGRPFEQFF. For the CDR3, the DNA is TGTGCCACCAGCAGGGGACAGGGGCGGCCATTTGAGCAGTTCTTC. The full variable domain, its missing parts supplied by reference TRBV15 and TRBJ2-1, is DAMVIQNPRYQVTQFGKPVTLSCSQTLNHNVMYWYQQKSSQAPKLLFHYYDKDFNNEADTPDNFQSRRPNTSFCFLDIRSPGLGDTAMYLCATSRGQGRPFEQFFGPGTRLTVL.

This clone was observed a single time. The genes are TRBV2 and TRBJ2-1; 10 nucleotides agree with TRBD2. V trimming: 6 bases; J trimming: 3 bases; junction bases outside the gene matches: 5. The CDR3 is 15 amino acids. Germline assignment: CDR1 SNHLY and CDR2 FYNNEI. The CDR3 bases are TGTGCCAGCAGATGGCTAGCGGGAGACTACAATGAGCAGTTCTTC. It encodes CASRWLAGDYNEQFF.

This chain uses TRBV2 with TRBJ1-2; tentative D call: TRBD1 (5 bases). Germline-derived CDR1 and CDR2 are SNHLY and FYNNEI. Trimming cost V 10 bases and J 1 base, with 22 bases left between them. This CDR3 spans 16 amino acids. Here the CDR3 DNA reads TGTGCCATCCGCGGGGCAGGCGCCCGCCTTAACTATGGCTACACCTTC. This sequence encodes CAIRGAGARLNYGYTF. The full variable domain, in which reference TRBV2 and TRBJ1-2 provide the parts outside the CDR3, is EPEVTQTPSHQVTQMGQEVILRCVPISNHLYFYWYRQILGQKVEFLVSFYNNEISEKSEIFDDQFSVERPDGSNFTLKIRSTKLEDSAMYFCAIRGAGARLNYGYTFGSGTRLTVV.

The chain combines TRBV29-1 with TRBJ2-7; D assignment may be TRBD1 or TRBD2 (5 bases each). Trimming took off 6 bases at V and 7 bases at J, with 19 bases between the two ends. The CDR3 totals 13 residues. The V gene's germline CDR1 is SQVTM and CDR2 ANQGSEA. The CDR3 is CSVTPWGYGEQYF. The CDR3 DNA reads TGCAGCGTCACTCCGTGGGGGTACGGAGAGCAGTACTTC.

V is TRBV15 and J is TRBJ1-6, with D perhaps matching TRBD1 (6 bases). Trimming shortened V by 1 base and J by 7 bases, and 14 bases separated the two germline ends. CDR3 length: 16 amino acids. From germline, CDR1 is LNHNV and CDR2 YYDKDF (reference sequence). CDR3 bases: TGTGCCACCAGCAGAGGTGCGGGGGGCGCGAATTCACCCCTCCACTTT. Translated, it gives CATSRGAGGANSPLHF.

The chain employs TRBV18 and TRBJ2-7; D may be TRBD1 (5 bases). The V gene's germline CDR1 is KGHSH and CDR2 LQKENI. This CDR3 region has 14 residues. V gave up 2 bases and J gave up 2 bases, with 10 bases separating them. The CDR3: CASSPSQDTYEQYF. The CDR3 DNA reads as TGTGCCAGCTCACCATCACAGGACACCTACGAGCAGTACTTC. The full variable domain, rest sourced from reference TRBV18 and TRBJ2-7, is NAGVMQNPRHLVRRRGQEARLRCSPMKGHSHVYWYRQLPEEGLKFMVYLQKENIIDESGMPKERFSAEFPKEGPSILRIQQVVRGDSAAYFCASSPSQDTYEQYFGPGTRLTVT.

This chain uses TRBV2 with TRBJ1-5; D perhaps matches TRBD1 (6 bases). V was shortened by 6 bases and J by 4 bases, with 13 bases between the two germline ends. The CDR3 runs to 14 residues. Germline CDR1 SNHLY, CDR2 FYNNEI. Written as DNA, the CDR3 is TGTGCCAGCAGGGGGGGGACATGGAATCAGCCCCAGCATTTT. It translates to CASRGGTWNQPQHF.

The chain has TRBV15 and TRBJ1-1, with 9 positions matching TRBD1. CDR3 length: 14 residues. The germline V gene encodes CDR1 LNHNV and CDR2 YYDKDF (reference sequence). The V gene end was trimmed by 3 bases and the J gene end by 11 bases; junction bases not matched to a gene: 10. The CDR3 DNA is TGTGCCACCAGCAGTTATGGGACAGGGCGACTGGCTTTCTTT. Translation: CATSSYGTGRLAFF.

CDR3 sequence reads: CASSKVGNRGLAGAREQYF. The CDR3, as DNA: TGTGCCAGCAGCAAAGTCGGGAACAGGGGGCTAGCGGGAGCCCGCGAGCAGTACTTC. The rearrangement links TRBV21-1 to TRBJ2-7; TRBD2 is the table's D call, not checked against the DNA. TRBV21-1 counts as a pseudogene. CDR3 length: 19 residues.